This is a list of T cell receptor beta chains from one sample in a study of shared clonotypes between healthy human individuals. This table comes from immunoSEQ multiplex PCR, and its TCRdb copy is limited to in-frame clones, with some not included. The sample has hundreds of thousands of clones; about 97% are singletons. The material sequenced was naive CD8+ T cells sorted from blood. These receptors came from a man younger than 45 in good health. Both conserved end residues are part of each CDR3. The D gene is left open where the match is weak. Expanded clones are given a class, and other clones once, few, many or no size at all.

d_gene: NA; j_gene: TRBJ2-7; abundance: NA; v_gene: TRBV2; CDR3nt: TGTGCCAGCAGGGACGGAGTCTACGAGCAGTACTTC; CDR3aa: CASRDGVYEQYF
d_gene: NA; j_gene: TRBJ2-7; abundance: NA; v_gene: TRBV29-1; CDR3nt: TGCAGCGTTGAAGGGCATCAGGGTGAAACCTACGAGCAGTACTTC; CDR3aa: CSVEGHQGETYEQYF
d_gene: NA; j_gene: TRBJ2-6; abundance: NA; v_gene: TRBV25-1; CDR3nt: TGTGCCAGCAGTGACCACTCTGGGGCCAACGTCCTGACTTTC; CDR3aa: CASSDHSGANVLTF
d_gene: TRBD2; j_gene: TRBJ2-5; abundance: NA; v_gene: TRBV27; CDR3nt: TGTGCCAGCAGTTTAGAGCGGGAGGAGACCCAGTACTTC; CDR3aa: CASSLEREETQYF
d_gene: TRBD2; j_gene: TRBJ2-7; abundance: NA; v_gene: TRBV7-9; CDR3nt: TGTGCCAGCAGCCCTAGGACTAGCGGGGCCCACTACGAGCAGTACTTC; CDR3aa: CASSPRTSGAHYEQYF
d_gene: NA; j_gene: TRBJ2-7; abundance: NA; v_gene: TRBV10-3; CDR3nt: TGTGCCATCAGGGAACAGTACGAGCAGTACTTC; CDR3aa: CAIREQYEQYF
d_gene: NA; j_gene: TRBJ1-1; abundance: NA; v_gene: TRBV28; CDR3nt: TGTGCCAGCAGTTCGATCTGGGCGCCCCGAGCTTTCTTT; CDR3aa: CASSSIWAPRAFF
d_gene: NA; j_gene: TRBJ1-2; abundance: NA; v_gene: TRBV7-2; CDR3nt: TGTGCCAGCAGCCCTTACTTCCGGGACGGAGACTATGGCTACACCTTC; CDR3aa: CASSPYFRDGDYGYTF
d_gene: NA; j_gene: TRBJ2-7; abundance: NA; v_gene: TRBV11-2; CDR3nt: TGTGCCAGCAGCCCCGACTACTTCTACGAGCAGTACTTC; CDR3aa: CASSPDYFYEQYF
d_gene: TRBD2; j_gene: TRBJ2-7; abundance: NA; v_gene: TRBV4-1; CDR3nt: TGCGCCAGCAGCCAAGTCAGGACGGGAGGCTACGAGCAGTACTTC; CDR3aa: CASSQVRTGGYEQYF
d_gene: NA; j_gene: TRBJ2-2; abundance: NA; v_gene: TRBV9; CDR3nt: TGTGCCAGCAGTGGTTTTATTGGGAGCGGCGGGGAGCTGTTTTTT; CDR3aa: CASSGFIGSGGELFF
d_gene: NA; j_gene: TRBJ2-7; abundance: NA; v_gene: TRBV4-1; CDR3nt: TGCGCCAGCAGCATTTACGACGGCCCTAGTTCCTACGAGCAGTACTTC; CDR3aa: CASSIYDGPSSYEQYF
d_gene: TRBD1; j_gene: TRBJ2-7; abundance: NA; v_gene: TRBV5-8; CDR3nt: TGTGCCAGCCGGACAGGGCAGACCTACGAGCAGTACTTC; CDR3aa: CASRTGQTYEQYF
d_gene: NA; j_gene: TRBJ2-1; abundance: NA; v_gene: TRBV7-8; CDR3nt: TGTGCCAGCAGCTTTAGGGGTAGTCTTTCGTTCGATGAGCAGTTCTTC; CDR3aa: CASSFRGSLSFDEQFF
d_gene: NA; j_gene: TRBJ2-2; abundance: NA; v_gene: TRBV2; CDR3nt: TGTGCCACCACAGGGAACACCGGGGAGCTGTTTTTT; CDR3aa: CATTGNTGELFF
d_gene: NA; j_gene: TRBJ2-1; abundance: NA; v_gene: TRBV25-1; CDR3nt: TGTGCCAGCAGTGAATTTGACAGGTTCGGGCAAGGGCAGTTCTTC; CDR3aa: CASSEFDRFGQGQFF
d_gene: TRBD1; j_gene: TRBJ2-7; abundance: NA; v_gene: TRBV7-2; CDR3nt: TGTGCCAGCAGCTTAGCGCGGACCGGGACAGGGGCTGGGGAGCAGTACTTC; CDR3aa: CASSLARTGTGAGEQYF
d_gene: NA; j_gene: TRBJ2-2; abundance: NA; v_gene: TRBV13; CDR3nt: TGTGCCAGCAGCTCTTGGGACTCGAACACCGGGGAGCTGTTTTTT; CDR3aa: CASSSWDSNTGELFF
d_gene: TRBD2; j_gene: TRBJ2-1; abundance: NA; v_gene: TRBV29-1; CDR3nt: TGCAGCGCCTGGGGACTAGCGGGAAGGAATGAGCAGTTCTTC; CDR3aa: CSAWGLAGRNEQFF
d_gene: NA; j_gene: TRBJ1-3; abundance: NA; v_gene: TRBV9; CDR3nt: TGTGCCAGCAGCGCTCAAGGGGCCACCATATATTTT; CDR3aa: CASSAQGATIYF
d_gene: TRBD2; j_gene: TRBJ2-7; abundance: NA; v_gene: TRBV29-1; CDR3nt: TGCAGCGTTGTGGGACTAGCTACCGGTTACGAGCAGTACTTC; CDR3aa: CSVVGLATGYEQYF
d_gene: NA; j_gene: TRBJ1-1; abundance: NA; v_gene: TRBV27; CDR3nt: TGTGCCAGCAGTTTATTCAAGGAAGGCACTGAAGCTTTCTTT; CDR3aa: CASSLFKEGTEAFF
d_gene: NA; j_gene: TRBJ2-2; abundance: NA; v_gene: TRBV27; CDR3nt: TGTGCCAGCAGTCCATACATTGACGCCGGGGAGCTGTTTTTT; CDR3aa: CASSPYIDAGELFF
d_gene: TRBD2; j_gene: TRBJ2-1; abundance: NA; v_gene: TRBV6-6; CDR3nt: TGTGCCAGCAGTCTCCGGACTAGCGGGAGGGTTGAGCAGTTCTTC; CDR3aa: CASSLRTSGRVEQFF
d_gene: NA; j_gene: TRBJ2-7; abundance: NA; v_gene: TRBV27; CDR3nt: TGTGCCAGCAGTTTTGGGGATCCGACCTACGAGCAGTACTTC; CDR3aa: CASSFGDPTYEQYF
d_gene: TRBD2; j_gene: TRBJ2-7; abundance: once; v_gene: TRBV11-2; CDR3nt: TGTGCCAGCAGCTTTCGATCTAGCGGGAGTTTTTACGAGCAGTACTTC; CDR3aa: CASSFRSSGSFYEQYF
d_gene: TRBD1; j_gene: TRBJ1-5; abundance: NA; v_gene: TRBV27; CDR3nt: TGTGCCAGCAGACAGGGGGCATTTAGCAATCAGCCCCAGCATTTT; CDR3aa: CASRQGAFSNQPQHF
d_gene: TRBD2; j_gene: TRBJ2-7; abundance: once; v_gene: TRBV7-9; CDR3nt: TGTGCCAGCAGCTTATACGGGGGAGGGTACGAGCAGTACTTC; CDR3aa: CASSLYGGGYEQYF
d_gene: NA; j_gene: TRBJ2-7; abundance: NA; v_gene: TRBV10-1; CDR3nt: TGCGCCAGGGAGGGACTCTCCTACGAGCAGTACTTC; CDR3aa: CAREGLSYEQYF